The 29 T cell receptor beta chains given below trace back to one sample, sequenced in a study of shared clonotypes between healthy human individuals. CD45RO-negative cells were positively selected for CCR7, leaving out terminally differentiated effector memory CD45RA+ cells. The method was immunoSEQ multiplex PCR; TCRdb's version includes in-frame clones alone and lacks a portion of them. Here the sample spans some 800,000 clones, 85% to 95% being singletons. The sequencing input was naive CD8+ T cells sorted from blood. Receptors originate from a man in his thirties or forties in good health.

The chain employs TRBV4-1 and TRBJ1-2, with D hard to call. Trimming stripped 1 base from V and 7 bases from J, with 16 bases between. The CDR3 is 15 residues long. Germline values: CDR1 MGHRA, CDR2 YSYEKL. The CDR3 reads CASSQGPVTQTGYTF. DNA of the CDR3: TGCGCCAGCAGCCAAGGCCCCGTCACCCAAACTGGCTACACCTTC.

This chain uses TRBV10-2 with TRBJ2-7, with TRBD2 identical over 14 bases. J was trimmed by 3 bases and V by 8 bases; bases with no gene match: 3. Germline CDR1 is WSHSY and CDR2 is SAAADI. The CDR3 runs 14 residues. The CDR3 nucleotides read TGCGCCAGCCTCGGACTAGCGGGAGGCTACGAGCAGTACTTC. It specifies CASLGLAGGYEQYF.

This clone has just one count. This sequence joins TRBV6-5 and TRBJ2-5; tentatively, D is TRBD2 (5 bases). The CDR3 length is 13 residues. V was cut by 5 bases and J by 4 bases, with 11 bases left in between. Germline V gene sequence: CDR1 MNHEY, CDR2 SVGAGI. CDR3 coding DNA: TGTGCCAGCAGTCAAGGCCGGGGAGAGACCCAGTACTTC. Its protein is CASSQGRGETQYF.

The chain combines TRBV7-9 with TRBJ1-1; D perhaps matches TRBD1 (5 bases). Germline values: CDR1 SEHNR, CDR2 FQNEAQ (reference sequence). V gave up 2 bases and J gave up 0 bases, with 13 bases separating them. The CDR3 runs 16 residues. The chain's CDR3 is CASSLKGGAMNTEAFF. The CDR3 bases are TGTGCCAGCAGCTTAAAGGGTGGGGCAATGAACACTGAAGCTTTCTTT. The full variable domain, with the rest looked up from reference TRBV7-9 and TRBJ1-1, is DTGVSQNPRHKITKRGQNVTFRCDPISEHNRLYWYRQTLGQGPEFLTYFQNEAQLEKSRLLSDRFSAERPKGSFSTLEIQRTEQGDSAMYLCASSLKGGAMNTEAFFGQGTRLTVV.

The chain carries TRBV27 and TRBJ2-2, with D unclear. Germline lookup yields CDR1 MNHEY and CDR2 SMNVEV (reference sequence). The CDR3 runs to 13 residues. V lost 6 bases and J 8 bases, leaving 13 bases between the germline ends. CDR3 coding DNA: TGTGCCAGCAGCCTCATGGCGCTTGGGGAGCTGTTTTTT. Translating it yields CASSLMALGELFF.

With regard to this clone: Other nucleotide sequences in the sample specify the same CDR3. This sequence joins TRBV20-1 and TRBJ2-7; D is perhaps TRBD2 (5 bases). Per germline, CDR1 DFQATT and CDR2 SNEGSKA (reference sequence). CDR3 length equals 11 residues. Trimming stripped 3 bases from V and 3 bases from J, with 6 bases between. The chain's CDR3 is CSARDFYEQYF. CDR3 nucleotides: TGCAGTGCTAGGGACTTCTACGAGCAGTACTTC.

The chain is built from TRBV9 and TRBJ1-3; the D gene is possibly TRBD1 (5 bases). Trimming cost V 7 bases and J 7 bases, with 9 bases left between them. The CDR3 runs to 11 residues. CDR1 is SGDLS and CDR2 is YYNGEE in the germline V gene. CDR3 sequence reads: CASGGGNTIYF. In DNA, the CDR3 is TGTGCCAGCGGGGGAGGGAACACCATATATTTT. The full variable domain, its missing parts supplied by reference TRBV9 and TRBJ1-3, is DSGVTQTPKHLITATGQRVTLRCSPRSGDLSVYWYQQSLDQGLQFLIQYYNGEERAKGNILERFSAQQFPDLHSELNLSSLELGDSALYFCASGGGNTIYFGEGSWLTVV.

This chain joins TRBV7-6 and TRBJ2-1; TRBD2 matches 14 bases. The CDR3 runs to 19 residues. With V trimmed by 6 bases and J by 1 base, 11 bases remained unmatched. Germline V lookup: CDR1 SGHVS, CDR2 FNYEAQ. The CDR3 region has the DNA TGTGCCAGCAGTACCGAGGGACTAGCGGGAGAGGGGTCCTACAATGAGCAGTTCTTC. Residues: CASSTEGLAGEGSYNEQFF. The variable domain in full, with the rest retrieved from reference TRBV7-6 and TRBJ2-1, is GAGVSQSPRYKVTKRGQDVALRCDPISGHVSLYWYRQALGQGPEFLTYFNYEAQQDKSGLPNDRFSAERPEGSISTLTIQRTEQRDSAMYRCASSTEGLAGEGSYNEQFFGPGTRLTVL.

The chain is built from TRBV5-8 and TRBJ2-7; D is unclear. The CDR3 loop spans 12 amino acids. CDR1 and CDR2 from the germline V gene are SGHTS and YDEGEE. Trimming stripped 3 bases from V and 3 bases from J, with 7 bases between. This CDR3 is CASSSRVYEQYF. Here the CDR3 DNA reads TGTGCCAGCAGCTCAAGAGTCTACGAGCAGTACTTC.

V is TRBV7-3 and J is TRBJ2-7; 7 bases fit TRBD2. The CDR3 contains 15 residues. CDR1 and CDR2 (germline): SGHTA, FQGTGA. V was clipped by 2 bases and J by 2 bases; unmatched bases: 6. The CDR3 DNA is TGTGCCAGCAGCTTAGGCGTAGCGGGCCCCTACGAGCAGTACTTC. Encoded protein: CASSLGVAGPYEQYF.

The chain couples TRBV28 to TRBJ1-1; TRBD1 matches 7 bases. The length of the CDR3 is 13 residues. Germline V gene data show CDR1 as MDHEN and CDR2 as SYDVKM. With V trimmed by 6 bases and J by 5 bases, 6 bases remained unmatched. The DNA of the CDR3 is TGTGCCAGCAGCTTCGCAGGGGGTACTGAAGCTTTCTTT. It encodes CASSFAGGTEAFF.

The chain employs TRBV6-6 and TRBJ2-5; no reliable D call. The CDR3 length is 13 residues. Trimming removed 4 bases at V and 4 bases at J, with 10 bases between. Germline V lookup: CDR1 MNHNY, CDR2 SVGAGI (reference sequence). The CDR3 sequence is CASSSRERETQYF. In DNA, the CDR3 is TGTGCCAGCAGTTCAAGGGAACGAGAGACCCAGTACTTC.

The V call is TRBV4-1, the J call TRBJ1-3; a possible D gene is TRBD1 (6 bases). V lost 3 bases to trimming and J lost 0 bases, with 12 bases between them. Germline CDR1 and CDR2: MGHRA and YSYEKL. This CDR3 region has 16 residues. CDR3 nucleotide sequence: TGCGCCAGCAGCCAGAGAGGGGGGAACTCTGGAAACACCATATATTTT. It is translated as CASSQRGGNSGNTIYF.

The J gene is TRBJ2-6, the V gene TRBV7-9; TRBD1 matches 8 bases. Unmatched junction bases numbered 10, after V lost 5 bases and J lost 1 base. Germline CDR1 SEHNR, CDR2 FQNEAQ (reference sequence). This CDR3 comprises 18 residues. As DNA, the CDR3 is TGTGCCAGCAGCCTGCCGGGACAGGCCCCTTCTGGGGCCAACGTCCTGACTTTC. Translation: CASSLPGQAPSGANVLTF.

The rearrangement links TRBV15 to TRBJ2-1; 10 bases agree with TRBD2. Germline V CDR1 and CDR2: LNHNV, YYDKDF (reference sequence). This CDR3 is 16 amino acids long. V was clipped by 5 bases and J by 9 bases; unmatched bases: 13. The CDR3 sequence is CATSWRGLAGVVEQFF. The CDR3 DNA sequence: TGTGCCACCAGCTGGAGAGGGCTAGCGGGAGTGGTTGAGCAGTTCTTC. The whole variable domain, remainder taken from reference TRBV15 and TRBJ2-1, is DAMVIQNPRYQVTQFGKPVTLSCSQTLNHNVMYWYQQKSSQAPKLLFHYYDKDFNNEADTPDNFQSRRPNTSFCFLDIRSPGLGDTAMYLCATSWRGLAGVVEQFFGPGTRLTVL.

V is TRBV5-1 and J is TRBJ2-1; 9 bases line up with TRBD2. The CDR3 consists of 19 residues. Germline CDR1 and CDR2: SGHRS and YFSETQ. Unmatched junction bases numbered 13, after V lost 2 bases and J lost 1 base. For the CDR3, the DNA is TGCGCCAGCAGCTTCTCAATAGGGGTTAGCGGGAGTTCCTACAATGAGCAGTTCTTC. Translated, it gives CASSFSIGVSGSSYNEQFF.

The chain is built from TRBV9 and TRBJ2-3; D not resolved. The germline gives CDR1 SGDLS, CDR2 YYNGEE. This CDR3 has 16 amino acids. V gave up 4 bases and J gave up 0 bases, with 15 bases separating them. Here the CDR3 reads CASSSPLTESTDTQYF. In DNA, the CDR3 is TGTGCCAGCAGCTCCCCCTTGACGGAGAGCACAGATACGCAGTATTTT.

The chain combines TRBV29-1 with TRBJ2-1; TRBD2 aligns across 11 bases. Germline CDR1 reads SQVTM; CDR2 reads ANQGSEA. The CDR3 is 15 amino acids. The junction had 12 bases not matched to a gene; V was cut back by 6 bases and J by 8 bases. The CDR3 DNA reads TGCAGCGTAATAACTACTAGCGGGAGAAGGGATGAGCAGTTCTTC. Protein product: CSVITTSGRRDEQFF.

The chain links TRBV6-6 to TRBJ2-7; D call uncertain. CDR1 and CDR2 from the germline V gene are MNHNY and SVGAGI (reference sequence). The CDR3 is made up of 11 amino acids. V lost 4 bases and J lost 5, with 6 bases in between. Written as DNA, the CDR3 is TGTGCCAGCAGTTCCGTCCACGAGCAGTACTTC. Protein product: CASSSVHEQYF.

The rearrangement uses TRBV12-5 and TRBJ2-2, with TRBD1 matching 8 bases. V gave up 1 base and J gave up 1 base; unmatched junction bases: 2. This CDR3 region has 16 residues. Germline lookup yields CDR1 LGHNT and CDR2 FRNRAP. In DNA, the CDR3 is TGTGCTAGTGGTTTGGCTGGGACAGGGAACACCGGGGAGCTGTTTTTT. Translated, it gives CASGLAGTGNTGELFF.

V usage is TRBV10-3 and J usage is TRBJ2-1; 9 bases match TRBD2. CDR1 and CDR2 from the germline V gene are ENHRY and SYGVKD. The CDR3 is 14 residues long. The V segment lost 10 bases and the J segment 7 bases; nucleotides outside the gene matches: 11. Here the CDR3 reads CATYSGSDQNEQFF. The CDR3 bases are TGTGCCACCTATAGCGGGAGTGATCAAAATGAGCAGTTCTTC.

The CDR3 nucleotides are TGTGCCAGCAGCGATATAACGAGGGGGGGAGAGACCCAGTACTTC. Its protein is CASSDITRGGETQYF. The chain carries TRBV2 and TRBJ2-5; D might be TRBD2 (7 bases). V lost 6 bases and J 4 bases, leaving 18 bases between the germline ends. The CDR3 is 15 amino acids. Looked up from germline, CDR1 is SNHLY and CDR2 is FYNNEI.

The sample holds a few counts of this clone. The gene calls are TRBV6-5 and TRBJ2-3; D might be TRBD2 (5 bases). Germline V gene sequence: CDR1 MNHEY, CDR2 SVGAGI. The CDR3 is made up of 16 amino acids. The V gene lost 0 bases and the J gene lost 1 base, with 11 bases spanning the gap. CDR3 in DNA: TGTGCCAGCAGTTACTCGATTGACGGGGGCACAGATACGCAGTATTTT. Translated: CASSYSIDGGTDTQYF.

This clone has only one observation. The sample carries other DNA sequences with the same CDR3. The chain has TRBV7-8 and TRBJ2-5, with 10 positions matching TRBD1. The CDR3 runs 15 residues. V was clipped by 1 base and J by 5 bases; unmatched bases: 4. Germline V gene lookup returns CDR1 SGHVS and CDR2 FQNEAQ. The DNA for the CDR3 is TGTGCCAGCAGCTTAGGGACAGGGGGGAGGGAGACCCAGTACTTC. Translated: CASSLGTGGRETQYF.

The V call is TRBV7-9, the J call TRBJ2-7, with a tentative D call TRBD1 (6 bases). V was shortened by 4 bases and J by 3 bases, with 16 bases between the two germline ends. CDR1 is SEHNR and CDR2 is FQNEAQ in the germline V gene (reference sequence). The CDR3 extends over 15 amino acids. CDR3 nucleotide sequence: TGTGCCAGCAGCTCACCGGGACATTATGACTACGAGCAGTACTTC. Protein sequence: CASSSPGHYDYEQYF.

The V gene is TRBV5-6, the J gene TRBJ1-5, with D hard to call. V was cut by 0 bases and J by 0 bases, with 7 bases left in between. The germline V gene encodes CDR1 SGHDT and CDR2 YYEEEE. The CDR3 runs to 15 residues. The CDR3 is CASSLATYSNQPQHF. The CDR3 DNA reads TGTGCCAGCAGCTTGGCCACCTATAGCAATCAGCCCCAGCATTTT.

This rearrangement joins TRBV7-3 to TRBJ2-2; D not certain. The length of the CDR3 is 17 residues. Germline lookup yields CDR1 SGHTA and CDR2 FQGTGA. Trimming pared 2 bases from V and 6 bases from J, leaving 19 bases between. The CDR3 loop reads CASSLGVGSLRAGELFF. Here the CDR3 DNA reads TGTGCCAGCAGCTTAGGTGTTGGCTCCTTACGGGCCGGGGAGCTGTTTTTT.

CDR3 DNA sequence: TGTGCCACTTCAAACTCGTACTACGAGCAGTACTTC. As protein: CATSNSYYEQYF. V is TRBV28 and J is TRBJ2-7; no clear D. The CDR3 sequence is 12 residues long. CDR1 is MDHEN, CDR2 SYDVKM, per germline. V gave up 10 bases and J gave up 3 bases, with 13 bases separating them.

This chain uses TRBV5-1 with TRBJ2-1; D perhaps matches TRBD2 (5 bases). The CDR3 consists of 13 residues. Trimming shortened V by 3 bases and J by 7 bases, and 11 bases separated the two germline ends. Per germline, CDR1 SGHRS and CDR2 YFSETQ. CDR3 nucleotide sequence: TGCGCCAGCAGCTATGCGGGCAATAATGAGCAGTTCTTC. This translates into CASSYAGNNEQFF.